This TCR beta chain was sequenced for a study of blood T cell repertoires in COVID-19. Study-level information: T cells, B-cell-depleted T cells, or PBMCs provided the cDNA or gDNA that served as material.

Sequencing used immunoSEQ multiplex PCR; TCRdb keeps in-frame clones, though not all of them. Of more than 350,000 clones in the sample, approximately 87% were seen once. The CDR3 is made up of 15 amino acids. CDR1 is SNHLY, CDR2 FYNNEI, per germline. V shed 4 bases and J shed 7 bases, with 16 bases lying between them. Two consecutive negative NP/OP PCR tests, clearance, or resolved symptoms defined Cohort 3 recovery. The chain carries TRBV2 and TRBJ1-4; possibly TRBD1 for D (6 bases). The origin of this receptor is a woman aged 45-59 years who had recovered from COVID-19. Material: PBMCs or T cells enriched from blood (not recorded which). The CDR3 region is CASSGQGLGGEKLFF. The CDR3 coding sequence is TGTGCCAGCAGTGGCCAGGGGTTAGGTGGTGAAAAACTGTTTTTT.